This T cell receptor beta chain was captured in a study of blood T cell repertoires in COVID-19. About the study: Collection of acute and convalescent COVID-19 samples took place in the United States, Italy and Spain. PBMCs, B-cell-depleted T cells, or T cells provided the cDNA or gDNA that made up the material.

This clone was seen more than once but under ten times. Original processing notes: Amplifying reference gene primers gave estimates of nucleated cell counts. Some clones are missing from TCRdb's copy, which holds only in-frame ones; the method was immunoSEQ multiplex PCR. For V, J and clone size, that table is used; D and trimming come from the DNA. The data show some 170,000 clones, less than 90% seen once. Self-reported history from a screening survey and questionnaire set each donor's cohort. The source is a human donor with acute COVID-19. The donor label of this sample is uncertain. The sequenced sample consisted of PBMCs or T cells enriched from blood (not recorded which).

The CDR3 is CASSQGDRGRYTF. CDR3 in DNA: TGTGCCAGCAGCCAAGGGGACAGGGGCCGCTACACCTTC. V usage is TRBV3-1 (or the pseudogene TRBV3-2) and J usage is TRBJ1-2; 10 nucleotides match TRBD1. Losses at the gene ends were 1 base for V and 9 bases for J; bases not matched to a gene: 2. Per germline, CDR1 LGHDT and CDR2 YNNKEL (reference sequence). The CDR3 covers 13 residues.